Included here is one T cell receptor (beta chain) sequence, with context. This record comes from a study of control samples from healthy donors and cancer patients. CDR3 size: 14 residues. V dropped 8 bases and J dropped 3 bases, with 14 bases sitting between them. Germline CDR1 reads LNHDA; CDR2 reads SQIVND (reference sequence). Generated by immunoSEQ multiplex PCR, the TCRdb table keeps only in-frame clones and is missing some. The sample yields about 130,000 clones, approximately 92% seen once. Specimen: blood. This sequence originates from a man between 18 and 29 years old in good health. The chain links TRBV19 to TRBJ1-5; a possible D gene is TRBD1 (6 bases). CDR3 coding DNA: TGTGCCAGTGGGGGCTGGGGGGCCAATCAGCCCCAGCATTTT. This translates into CASGGWGANQPQHF. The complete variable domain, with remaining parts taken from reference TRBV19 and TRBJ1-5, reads DGGITQSPKYLFRKEGQNVTLSCEQNLNHDAMYWYRQDPGQGLRLIYYSQIVNDFQKGDIAEGYSVSREKKESFPLTVTSAQKNPTAFYLCASGGWGANQPQHFGDGTRLSIL.